These 14 T cell receptor beta chains originate from one sample sequenced in a study of T cell clones after liver transplantation. Sequenced by immunoSEQ multiplex PCR; TCRdb stores in-frame clones only, minus some. The top ten clones hold approximately 2.8% of a sample with 65,000 to 80,000 clones, around 78% of them seen once. Sequenced here: CD4+ T cells from blood, sampled at the 22-month timepoint. Every receptor here comes from a human patient who received a liver transplant. Some T cells here may be from the graft donor.

V usage is TRBV4-2 and J usage is TRBJ1-5; no clear D. CDR1 and CDR2 (germline): LGHNA, YNFKEQ. V was shortened by 1 base and J by 7 bases, with 11 bases between the two germline ends. CDR3 length: 14 amino acids. In DNA, the CDR3 is TGTGCCAGCAGCCAAGGGGTGGCCCAACAGCCCCAGCATTTT. This encodes CASSQGVAQQPQHF.

This rearrangement joins TRBV4-3 to TRBJ1-5, with D unclear. The CDR3 has 14 residues. Germline V gene sequence: CDR1 LGHNA, CDR2 YSLEER. V lost 0 bases and J 2 bases, leaving 5 bases between the germline ends. CDR3 coding DNA: TGCGCCAGCAGCCAAGAACGGGGCAATCAGCCCCAGCATTTT. This gives the protein CASSQERGNQPQHF.

V is TRBV11-3 and J is TRBJ1-5; D not certain. Germline V gene sequence: CDR1 SGHNT, CDR2 YENEEA. V shed 2 bases and J shed 0 bases, with 11 bases lying between them. The CDR3 length is 16 residues. CDR3 nucleotides: TGTGCCAGCAGCTTATGCCAGTGGTGTAGCAATCAGCCCCAGCATTTT. It specifies CASSLCQWCSNQPQHF.

The chain couples TRBV9 to TRBJ2-3; 15 positions match TRBD2. Trimming cost V 4 bases and J 5 bases; bases outside gene matches: 8. CDR1 SGDLS and CDR2 YYNGEE come from the germline V gene. This CDR3 spans 17 amino acids. The CDR3 reads CASSKRTSGGAGDTQYF. The CDR3 region has the DNA TGTGCCAGCAGCAAACGGACTAGCGGGGGGGCCGGAGATACGCAGTATTTT.

For this clone: One end of the junction does not line up with germline, which may come from a read error. V and J are TRBV7-9 and TRBJ2-7, with D possibly being TRBD1 or TRBD2 (5 bases each). The CDR3 spans 11 residues. Germline values: CDR1 SEHNR, CDR2 FQNEAQ (reference sequence). The CDR3 region has the DNA TGTGCCAGCAGCTTAAGGGACGAACAGTACTTC. Residues: CASSLRDEQYF. The whole variable domain, remainder taken from reference TRBV7-9 and TRBJ2-7, is DTGVSQNPRHKITKRGQNVTFRCDPISEHNRLYWYRQTLGQGPEFLTYFQNEAQLEKSRLLSDRFSAERPKGSFSTLEIQRTEQGDSAMYLCASSLRDEQYFGPGTRLTVT.

This chain's CDR3 is CASSPGPNNEKLFF. In DNA, the CDR3 is TGTGCCAGCAGCCCGGGACCGAATAATGAAAAACTGTTTTTT. The chain combines TRBV11-2 with TRBJ1-4, with D possibly matching TRBD1 (5 bases). Looked up from germline, CDR1 is SGHAT and CDR2 is FQNNGV. CDR3 length equals 14 residues. The V and J ends lost 5 bases and 4 bases respectively, with 11 bases between them. The full variable domain, in which reference TRBV11-2 and TRBJ1-4 provide the parts outside the CDR3, is EAGVAQSPRYKIIEKRQSVAFWCNPISGHATLYWYQQILGQGPKLLIQFQNNGVVDDSQLPKDRFSAERLKGVDSTLKIQPAKLEDSAVYLCASSPGPNNEKLFFGSGTQLSVL.

The V call is TRBV28, the J call TRBJ1-2; TRBD1 agrees at 11 bases. Losses at the gene ends were 6 bases for V and 3 bases for J; bases not matched to a gene: 6. Per the germline V gene, CDR1 is MDHEN and CDR2 is SYDVKM. The CDR3 runs 15 residues. The CDR3 sequence: CASSPGQGADYGYTF. CDR3 sequence (DNA): TGTGCCAGCAGCCCTGGACAGGGGGCGGACTATGGCTACACCTTC.

This clone appeared once. This chain connects TRBV4-3 to TRBJ1-3; D is ambiguous. This CDR3 has 15 residues. Trimming cost V 0 bases and J 0 bases, with 6 bases left between them. From germline, CDR1 is LGHNA and CDR2 YSLEER. CDR3 loop: CASSQERASGNTIYF. Written as DNA, the CDR3 is TGCGCCAGCAGCCAAGAAAGGGCCTCTGGAAACACCATATATTTT.

The CDR3 DNA reads as TGTGCCAGCAGCCAGGGGGGACTCCCTAGGGAGCAGTACTTC. Translating gives CASSQGGLPREQYF. The chain links TRBV7-2 to TRBJ2-7; TRBD1 might be the D (7 bases). The CDR3 sequence is 14 residues long. V was trimmed by 5 bases and J by 7 bases, leaving 18 bases between them. The V gene's germline CDR1 is SGHTA and CDR2 FQGNSA. The full variable domain, in which reference TRBV7-2 and TRBJ2-7 provide the parts outside the CDR3, is GAGVSQSPSNKVTEKGKDVELRCDPISGHTALYWYRQSLGQGLEFLIYFQGNSAPDKSGLPSDRFSAERTGGSVSTLTIQRTQQEDSAVYLCASSQGGLPREQYFGPGTRLTVT.

The chain recombines TRBV10-3 with TRBJ1-1; D unresolved. Germline V gives CDR1 ENHRY, CDR2 SYGVKD. V was pared by 11 bases and J by 2 bases, with 15 bases between. This CDR3 is built from 13 residues. The CDR3 spells CALRTGGNTEAFF. The CDR3 coding sequence is TGTGCCCTAAGGACGGGAGGAAACACTGAAGCTTTCTTT.

The rearrangement links TRBV2 to TRBJ2-2; TRBD1 might be the D (6 bases). The length of the CDR3 is 15 residues. Germline V gene lookup returns CDR1 SNHLY and CDR2 FYNNEI. Deletions cut 6 bases from V and 7 bases from J, with 18 bases between. DNA for the CDR3: TGTGCCAGCAGGGGGACATCGCCCGGACTCGGGGAGCTGTTTTTT. As protein: CASRGTSPGLGELFF. The full variable domain, completed using reference TRBV2 and TRBJ2-2, is EPEVTQTPSHQVTQMGQEVILRCVPISNHLYFYWYRQILGQKVEFLVSFYNNEISEKSEIFDDQFSVERPDGSNFTLKIRSTKLEDSAMYFCASRGTSPGLGELFFGEGSRLTVL.

V usage is TRBV18 and J usage is TRBJ1-5; 9 bases line up with TRBD1. This CDR3 is built from 14 residues. Unmatched junction bases numbered 8, after V lost 8 bases and J lost 6 bases. The germline gives CDR1 KGHSH, CDR2 LQKENI. This CDR3 is CASHGGQGGQPQHF. Here the CDR3 DNA reads TGTGCCAGCCACGGGGGACAGGGAGGTCAGCCCCAGCATTTT.

CDR3 nucleotides: TGTGCCAGCTCACCCACTAGCGGGGGCTTCACCGGGGAGCTGTTTTTT. This encodes CASSPTSGGFTGELFF. This sequence joins TRBV18 and TRBJ2-2, with TRBD2 identical over 11 bases. V lost 3 bases to trimming and J lost 4 bases; unmatched junction nucleotides: 4. Germline CDR1 is KGHSH and CDR2 is LQKENI. The CDR3 spans 16 residues.

The chain uses TRBV7-2 and TRBJ2-3, with D possibly being TRBD1 (6 bases). The V and J ends lost 4 bases and 2 bases respectively, with 13 bases between them. Germline CDR1 SGHTA, CDR2 FQGNSA. CDR3 length equals 15 residues. CDR3 sequence: CASSSRGGNTDTQYF. CDR3 nucleotides: TGTGCCAGCAGCTCGAGAGGGGGAAACACAGATACGCAGTATTTT.